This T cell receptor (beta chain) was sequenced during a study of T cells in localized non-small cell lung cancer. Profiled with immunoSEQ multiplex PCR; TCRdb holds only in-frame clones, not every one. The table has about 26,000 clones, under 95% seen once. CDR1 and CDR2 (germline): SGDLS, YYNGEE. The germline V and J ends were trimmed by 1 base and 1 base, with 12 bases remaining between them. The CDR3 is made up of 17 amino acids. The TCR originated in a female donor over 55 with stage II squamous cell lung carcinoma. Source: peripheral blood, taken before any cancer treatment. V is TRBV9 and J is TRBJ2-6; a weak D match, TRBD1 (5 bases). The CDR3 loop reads CASSVRQGSSGANVLTF. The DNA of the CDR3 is TGTGCCAGCAGCGTAAGGCAGGGAAGTTCTGGGGCCAACGTCCTGACTTTC. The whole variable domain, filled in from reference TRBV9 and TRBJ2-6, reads DSGVTQTPKHLITATGQRVTLRCSPRSGDLSVYWYQQSLDQGLQFLIQYYNGEERAKGNILERFSAQQFPDLHSELNLSSLELGDSALYFCASSVRQGSSGANVLTFGAGSRLTVL.